This record looks at one TCR beta chain sequence and its context. Here immunoSEQ multiplex PCR was the method, and the copy in TCRdb shows in-frame clones only, minus some. This table holds 60,000 to 75,000 clones, about 83% found once. Germline-derived CDR1 and CDR2 are SGHNT and YYREEE (reference sequence). V lost 4 bases, J lost 0 bases, and 11 bases lay in between. CDR3 size: 16 residues. The data derive from a study of OX40 agonist ivuxolimab in advanced cancers. The sequence was obtained from an adult with an advanced solid tumor such as melanoma, head and neck, liver or kidney cancer. The source was CD4+ or CD8+ T cells sorted from blood, collected in a trial of the OX40 agonist ivuxolimab. The chain uses TRBV5-4 and TRBJ1-6; D is uncertain. CDR3 bases: TGTGCCAGCAGCCCGGATGGTGGCTCCTATAATTCACCCCTCCACTTT. Its translation: CASSPDGGSYNSPLHF.